The rows below give T cell receptor beta chains drawn from one sample of a study of regulatory T cells in long-lasting Graves disease. TCRdb reanalysed the multiplex PCR reads using MiXCR and keeps one entry per CDR3 protein. The table includes fewer than 450,000 distinct CDR3 sequences, less than 25% detected once. The sample here was peripheral blood mononuclear cells (PBMCs), taken when the disease was refractory, from a patient treated with antithyroid drugs. The origin of the receptors is a female donor with Graves disease. Each CDR3 is given with its conserved first and last residue. A D gene is named only where the DNA matches it firmly. Clone size, where shown, is once, few, many, or a class for clones that have expanded.

D gene	V gene	J gene	clone size	CDR3 protein	CDR3 DNA
-	TRBV28	TRBJ1-2	many	CAIGRAAHHTF	TGTGCCATCGGTCGGGCAGCCCACCACACCTTC
-	TRBV29-1	TRBJ2-5	-	CSVEDPSQETQYF	TGCAGCGTTGAAGACCCTAGCCAAGAGACCCAGTACTTC
-	TRBV12-3/TRBV12-4	TRBJ2-5	many	CASSRLLGTPQETQYF	TGTGCCAGCAGTCGTTTACTTGGGACACCTCAAGAGACCCAGTACTTC
-	TRBV5-6	TRBJ2-3	-	CASSLRSSTDTQYF	TGTGCCAGCAGCTTGAGGTCCAGCACAGATACGCAGTATTTT
TRBD2	TRBV7-9	TRBJ2-7	few	CASSLTSGRENEQYF	TGTGCCAGCAGCTTGACTAGCGGCCGGGAAAACGAGCAGTACTTC
-	TRBV28	TRBJ2-5	few	CASSPLYGAGETQYF	TGTGCCAGCAGTCCTCTCTACGGGGCTGGGGAGACCCAGTACTTC
TRBD2	TRBV29-1	TRBJ2-7	many	CSVAFTGTSGTRSYEQYF	TGCAGCGTAGCCTTTACCGGGACTAGCGGGACAAGATCCTACGAGCAGTACTTC
-	TRBV4-1	TRBJ2-5	-	CASSQDIITTARRRGKETQYF	TGCGCCAGCAGCCAAGATATCATAACTACGGCCCGGCGCAGGGGAAAAGAGACCCAGTACTTC
-	TRBV5-1	TRBJ1-1	-	CASSLRSKNTEAFF	TGCGCCAGCAGCTTGAGGAGCAAGAACACTGAAGCTTTCTTT
TRBD2	TRBV3-1	TRBJ2-5	many	CASSRAGTQYF	TGTGCCAGCAGCCGAGCGGGAACCCAGTACTTC
-	TRBV15	TRBJ2-5	-	CATSREVGSQETQYF	TGTGCCACCAGCAGAGAAGTGGGCAGTCAAGAGACCCAGTACTTC
TRBD2	TRBV11-1	TRBJ2-7	-	CASRKRLARDYEQYF	TGTGCCAGCAGAAAGAGACTAGCGCGAGACTACGAGCAGTACTTC
-	TRBV2	TRBJ1-2	-	CASTLRPPGGYTF	TGTGCCAGCACCCTAAGACCTCCCGGGGGCTACACCTTC
TRBD2	TRBV30	TRBJ2-3	-	CACTARDYSTDTQYF	TGTGCCTGTACCGCCAGGGACTACAGCACAGATACGCAGTATTTT
-	TRBV12-3/TRBV12-4	TRBJ1-5	many	CASRARSGDNQPQHF	TGTGCCAGCAGGGCTCGATCGGGGGACAATCAGCCCCAGCATTTT
TRBD1	TRBV6-1	TRBJ2-7	few	CASNRRRGQGHDEQYF	TGTGCCAGCAATCGGAGACGGGGACAGGGGCATGATGAGCAGTACTTC
TRBD1	TRBV3-1	TRBJ1-1	many	CASSQRQGFAEAFF	TGTGCCAGCAGCCAACGACAGGGTTTCGCCGAAGCTTTCTTT
TRBD2	TRBV29-1	TRBJ2-7	-	CSVGGAYYEQYF	TGCAGCGTCGGGGGGGCGTACTACGAGCAGTACTTC
-	TRBV15	TRBJ2-5	many	CATSSQRGKETQYF	TGTGCCACCAGCAGCCAGCGTGGGAAAGAGACCCAGTACTTC
-	TRBV28	TRBJ2-1	-	CASSGPTASSYNEQLF	TGTGCCAGCAGTGGGCCGACTGCTAGCTCCTACAATGAGCAGCTCTTC
-	TRBV5-1	TRBJ2-7	many	CASSLDGGSYEQYF	TGTGCCAGCAGCTTAGACGGGGGAAGTTACGAGCAGTACTTC
TRBD1	TRBV5-5	TRBJ1-1	few	CASRRQGLNGDTEAFF	TGTGCCAGCAGAAGACAGGGGCTTAACGGGGACACTGAAGCTTTCTTT
-	TRBV19	TRBJ1-5	many	CASSMGQPIRSNQPQHF	TGTGCCAGTAGTATGGGTCAGCCGATCCGAAGCAATCAGCCCCAGCATTTT
-	TRBV28	TRBJ2-5	many	CASSLNKRPETQYF	TGTGCCAGCAGTTTAAACAAGCGCCCAGAGACCCAGTACTTC
TRBD1	TRBV24-1	TRBJ2-7	many	CATSDTVFRDRISYEQYF	TGTGCCACCAGTGATACGGTATTCCGGGACAGGATTTCCTACGAGCAGTACTTC
-	TRBV3-1	TRBJ1-3	-	CASSPPGAAGGNTIYF	TGTGCCAGCAGCCCCCCAGGAGCAGCCGGAGGAAACACCATATATTTT
-	TRBV12-3/TRBV12-4	TRBJ2-6	many	CASSLGTGLGHPSSGANVLTF	TGTGCCAGCAGTTTAGGAACTGGGCTTGGACACCCTAGCTCTGGGGCCAACGTCCTGACTTTC
TRBD1	TRBV5-5	TRBJ2-5	-	CASSGSGGLETQYF	TGTGCCAGCAGCGGCTCAGGGGGCTTAGAGACCCAGTACTTC
TRBD1	TRBV25-1	TRBJ1-6	few	CASSRRDRGYNSPLHF	TGTGCCAGCAGTCGACGGGACAGGGGCTATAATTCACCCCTCCACTTT
-	TRBV7-2	TRBJ2-7	many	CASSRGVPPYEQYF	TGTGCCAGCAGCCGAGGTGTGCCCCCCTACGAGCAGTACTTC
-	TRBV2	TRBJ2-7	many	CASSDTNSYEQYF	TGTGCCAGCAGTGACACTAACTCCTACGAGCAGTACTTC
-	TRBV7-9	TRBJ2-5	many	CASSLSRLQETQYF	TGTGCCAGCAGCTTGTCGAGGCTACAAGAGACCCAGTACTTC
TRBD1	TRBV6-1	TRBJ1-2	many	CASRRDRMAVDYGYTF	TGTGCCAGCAGAAGGGACAGGATGGCGGTAGACTATGGCTACACCTTC
-	TRBV20-1	TRBJ2-7	many	CSARDGAWGSYEQYF	TGCAGTGCTAGAGACGGGGCATGGGGCTCCTACGAGCAGTACTTC
-	TRBV6-5	TRBJ2-6	-	CASSYRGISSTGANVLTF	TGTGCCAGCAGTTACCGTGGAATCTCCTCCACTGGGGCCAACGTCCTGACTTTC
-	TRBV27	TRBJ2-6	-	CASTNPVGNVLTF	TGTGCCAGCACCAACCCAGTGGGCAACGTCCTGACTTTC
TRBD1	TRBV12-3/TRBV12-4	TRBJ2-5	many	CASSLLGTGGLETQYF	TGTGCCAGCAGTTTACTAGGGACAGGGGGCCTAGAGACCCAGTACTTC
TRBD1	TRBV7-8	TRBJ2-7	many	CASSLRQGYEQYF	TGTGCCAGCAGCCTAAGACAGGGCTACGAGCAGTACTTC
-	TRBV7-2	TRBJ1-6	many	CASSLGDTINSPLHF	TGTGCCAGCAGCTTAGGGGACACTATAAATTCACCCCTCCACTTT
TRBD2	TRBV7-9	TRBJ2-7	-	CASSPGTSGIRDEQYF	TGTGCCAGCAGCCCCGGGACTAGCGGGATCCGCGACGAGCAGTACTTC
-	TRBV27	TRBJ2-3	-	CASSFIGPSTDTQYF	TGTGCCAGCAGTTTCATCGGGCCTAGCACAGATACGCAGTATTTT
-	TRBV7-2	TRBJ2-7	many	CASSLSGDYEQYF	TGTGCCAGCAGCCTGAGCGGAGACTACGAGCAGTACTTC
TRBD1	TRBV15	TRBJ1-3	many	CATSPAKRTGTVSGNTIYF	TGTGCCACCAGCCCCGCTAAAAGGACAGGGACAGTCTCTGGAAACACCATATATTTT
-	TRBV12-3/TRBV12-4	TRBJ2-5	many	CASSFATEQETQYF	TGTGCCAGCAGTTTTGCGACAGAACAAGAGACCCAGTACTTC
-	TRBV30	TRBJ2-7	few	CASREGAYEQYF	TGTGCCAGCAGGGAAGGAGCCTACGAGCAGTACTTC